These 9 T cell receptor beta chains came from one sample sequenced in a study of T-cell reconstitution after alpha-beta-depleted transplantation in children. A TCRbeta library incorporating unique molecular identifiers was prepared. TCRdb recomputed calls from the PCR reads with MiXCR, one row per CDR3 protein. This sample carries 210,000 or so distinct CDR3 sequences, around 9.6% of them seen once, and the ten largest clones take over 5%. The material sequenced was PBMCs from the stem cell graft donor, taken from the stem cell graft. The receptors come from a human donor who donated a stem cell graft to a child with acute lymphoblastic leukemia.

This clonotype was seen a handful of times. The chain links TRBV5-5 to TRBJ1-4; the D is unclear. V gave up 3 bases and J gave up 3 bases, with 12 bases separating them. Germline loops: CDR1 SGHKS, CDR2 YYEKEE (reference sequence). The CDR3 is made up of 15 amino acids. CDR3 coding DNA: TGTGCCAGCAGCTCCAATACGGACGCTAATGAAAAACTGTTTTTT. Protein sequence: CASSSNTDANEKLFF.

The V gene is TRBV20-1, the J gene TRBJ2-5, with 9 bases identical to TRBD2. The V gene end was trimmed by 0 bases and the J gene end by 1 base; junction bases not matched to a gene: 3. CDR3 size: 15 residues. Germline CDR1 reads DFQATT; CDR2 reads SNEGSKA (reference sequence). The CDR3 loop reads CSARDRAGGQETQYF. CDR3 coding DNA: TGCAGTGCTAGAGATAGAGCGGGGGGCCAAGAGACCCAGTACTTC.

This clonotype was counted between two and nine times. This chain connects TRBV20-1 to TRBJ1-6; D possibly corresponds to TRBD1 (5 bases). The CDR3 is 16 residues long. Germline values: CDR1 DFQATT, CDR2 SNEGSKA (reference sequence). Trimming cost V 1 base and J 4 bases, with 14 bases left between them. The CDR3 coding sequence is TGCAGTGCTAGAGCACAGGAGACGGGGTATAATTCACCCCTCCACTTT. Protein product: CSARAQETGYNSPLHF.

This clonotype has only a few counts. This chain links TRBV6-5 with TRBJ2-7, with a weak D call TRBD2 (5 bases). Trimming removed 0 bases at V and 1 base at J, with 10 bases between. Germline V gene lookup returns CDR1 MNHEY and CDR2 SVGAGI. This CDR3 is 15 amino acids long. CDR3 nucleotide sequence: TGTGCCAGCAGTTACTCCGCGGGTGGATCCTACGAGCAGTACTTC. Encoded protein: CASSYSAGGSYEQYF.

J is TRBJ1-4 and V is TRBV20-1; 7 nucleotides agree with TRBD1. The CDR3 contains 14 residues. V was clipped by 0 bases and J by 7 bases; unmatched bases: 5. Germline loops: CDR1 DFQATT, CDR2 SNEGSKA (reference sequence). The CDR3 reads CSARDLQGREKLFF. CDR3 nucleotide sequence: TGCAGTGCTAGAGATCTACAGGGGCGTGAAAAACTGTTTTTT.

CDR3 region: CSVTREGGTEAFF. CDR3 DNA: TGCAGCGTCACCCGGGAGGGTGGGACTGAAGCTTTCTTT. The chain is built from TRBV29-1 and TRBJ1-1; no definite D call. V dropped 6 bases and J dropped 5 bases, with 16 bases sitting between them. The length of the CDR3 is 13 residues. The germline gives CDR1 SQVTM, CDR2 ANQGSEA.

The genes are TRBV4-1 and TRBJ2-5; tentative D call: TRBD1 (5 bases). This CDR3 comprises 14 residues. V lost 2 bases to trimming and J lost 1 base, with 8 bases between them. Per germline, CDR1 MGHRA and CDR2 YSYEKL. As DNA, the CDR3 is TGCGCCAGCAGCCAACCGACAGTCCAAGAGACCCAGTACTTC. Translation gives CASSQPTVQETQYF.

The gene calls are TRBV5-1 and TRBJ2-3, with D tentatively TRBD2 (5 bases). V was trimmed by 0 bases and J by 5 bases, leaving 10 bases between them. This CDR3 region has 14 residues. CDR1 and CDR2 from the germline V gene are SGHRS and YFSETQ. The CDR3 is CASSLDSAGDTQYF. CDR3 in DNA: TGCGCCAGCAGCTTGGATAGCGCCGGAGATACGCAGTATTTT.

This clonotype was seen many times. The rearrangement links TRBV12-3 or TRBV12-4 to TRBJ2-7; no reliable D call. V lost 2 bases and J lost 2, with 4 bases in between. This CDR3 has 12 amino acids. CDR3 in amino acids: CASSLWAYEQYF. The DNA for the CDR3 is TGTGCCAGCAGTTTATGGGCCTACGAGCAGTACTTC.